The next 16 T cell receptor beta chains were all read from a single sample in a study of T cell clones after liver transplantation (dated by TCRdb to between 2018 and 2021). Receptor libraries were prepared by the immunoSEQ multiplex PCR assay. TCRdb mirrors the immuneACCESS table, restricted to in-frame sequences. Some clones are absent from its copies; in checked studies, under half trace to an unresolved V gene, and the reason for the others is unknown. Here the sample has over 50,000 clones; roughly nine tenths occur a single time. Jointly, the top ten make up 13% to 15% of the sample. Material: CD8+ T cells from blood, obtained 12 months after liver transplant. The receptor source for this set is a human patient who received a liver transplant. Post transplant, some T cells may arise from the graft donor.

The V call is TRBV27, the J call TRBJ2-7, with 8 positions matching TRBD2. J was trimmed by 5 bases and V by 5 bases; bases with no gene match: 8. CDR1 and CDR2 from the germline V gene are MNHEY and SMNVEV (reference sequence). The CDR3 totals 14 residues. The DNA for the CDR3 is TGTGCCAGCAGTCTTCTGACTAGCGCGGACGAGCAGTACTTC. It codes for CASSLLTSADEQYF.

This chain joins TRBV27 and TRBJ2-2; no reliable D call. Germline CDR1 reads MNHEY; CDR2 reads SMNVEV (reference sequence). The CDR3 has 16 residues. V lost 0 bases and J lost 5, with 13 bases in between. The CDR3 protein is CASSLSWGTETGELFF. The CDR3 DNA reads TGTGCCAGCAGTTTATCTTGGGGAACGGAGACCGGGGAGCTGTTTTTT.

In this sample, this clone turned up once. V is TRBV19 and J is TRBJ1-5; weak D call: TRBD1 (5 bases). Trimming shortened V by 3 bases and J by 3 bases, and 12 bases separated the two germline ends. The length of the CDR3 is 15 residues. In germline, CDR1 is LNHDA, CDR2 SQIVND (reference sequence). The CDR3 reads CASSIPRDYNQPQHF. In nucleotides, the CDR3 is TGTGCCAGTAGTATTCCCAGGGACTACAATCAGCCCCAGCATTTT.

The chain employs TRBV27 and TRBJ2-7; 9 nucleotides agree with TRBD1. CDR3 length: 16 residues. Germline CDR1 reads MNHEY; CDR2 reads SMNVEV (reference sequence). The V and J ends lost 5 bases and 2 bases, in that order; junction bases with no gene match: 10. The CDR3 sequence is CASSILTGQGPYEQYF. Written as DNA, the CDR3 is TGTGCCAGCAGTATCCTTACGGGACAGGGTCCCTACGAGCAGTACTTC.

J is TRBJ2-7 and V is TRBV4-3; the match to TRBD2 covers 12 bases. Germline trimming cut 0 bases from V and 6 bases from J; bases unmatched to any gene: 3. The CDR3 has 15 residues. Germline lookup yields CDR1 LGHNA and CDR2 YSLEER. The CDR3 reads CASSQDASGRGEQYF. The CDR3 DNA is TGCGCCAGCAGCCAAGATGCTAGCGGGAGGGGCGAGCAGTACTTC.

The chain carries TRBV6-1 and TRBJ2-2; the D call may be TRBD1 or TRBD2 (5 bases each). Germline CDR1 is MNHNS and CDR2 is SASEGT. Trimming pared 3 bases from V and 1 base from J, leaving 9 bases between. The CDR3 is 15 amino acids. The CDR3 DNA follows: TGTGCCAGCAGTGAGGGGGTTATGAACACCGGGGAGCTGTTTTTT. Protein sequence: CASSEGVMNTGELFF.

The CDR3 loop is CASSEWGRGPMNTEAFF. CDR3 nucleotides: TGTGCCAGCAGTGAATGGGGCAGGGGCCCCATGAACACTGAAGCTTTCTTT. The chain couples TRBV2 to TRBJ1-1; perhaps TRBD1 as D (6 bases). V was pared by 2 bases and J by 0 bases, with 16 bases between. The germline gives CDR1 SNHLY, CDR2 FYNNEI. This CDR3 contains 17 residues.

This clone was found once. The V call is TRBV27, the J call TRBJ2-1; no reliable D call. The V and J ends lost 4 bases and 2 bases respectively, with 9 bases between them. CDR1 MNHEY and CDR2 SMNVEV come from the germline V gene (reference sequence). The CDR3 length is 14 residues. In nucleotides, the CDR3 is TGTGCCAGCAGTTCCCTCGTGCCCTACAATGAGCAGTTCTTC. It specifies CASSSLVPYNEQFF.

The chain couples TRBV28 to TRBJ1-5; 7 bases line up with TRBD1. Germline assignment: CDR1 MDHEN and CDR2 SYDVKM. V was clipped by 5 bases and J by 4 bases; unmatched bases: 17. This CDR3 region has 18 residues. Here the CDR3 DNA reads TGTGCCAGCAGTAATCCGGGACAGCAACTTGGGCCTAATCAGCCCCAGCATTTT. It codes for CASSNPGQQLGPNQPQHF.

CDR3 nucleotide sequence: TGTGCCAGCAGTTTATCCTTCCACAATGAGCAGTTCTTC. Translation: CASSLSFHNEQFF. The rearrangement joins TRBV27 to TRBJ2-1; D remains unclear. Germline values: CDR1 MNHEY, CDR2 SMNVEV (reference sequence). This CDR3 is built from 13 residues. V lost 0 bases, J lost 5 bases, and 5 bases lay in between.

The chain recombines TRBV4-1 with TRBJ2-7; the match to TRBD2 covers 14 bases. This CDR3 is 16 amino acids long. V lost 1 base and J lost 5; bases outside the gene matches: 4. Germline V lookup: CDR1 MGHRA, CDR2 YSYEKL. The DNA of the CDR3 is TGCGCCAGCAGCCAAGGGCGGGGACTAGCGGGAGACGAGCAGTACTTC. It translates to CASSQGRGLAGDEQYF.

The gene calls are TRBV5-6 and TRBJ2-1, with 8 bases aligning to TRBD2. The germline gives CDR1 SGHDT, CDR2 YYEEEE. The length of the CDR3 is 16 residues. J lost 1 base, V lost 5 bases, and 8 bases had no gene match. CDR3 residues: CASSGPLADSYNEQFF. CDR3 sequence (DNA): TGTGCCAGCAGTGGACCACTAGCGGATTCCTACAATGAGCAGTTCTTC. The entire variable domain, with the rest obtained from reference TRBV5-6 and TRBJ2-1, is as follows: DAGVTQSPTHLIKTRGQQVTLRCSPKSGHDTVSWYQQALGQGPQFIFQYYEEEERQRGNFPDRFSGHQFPNYSSELNVNALLLGDSALYLCASSGPLADSYNEQFFGPGTRLTVL.

In its sample, this clone was seen once. The sample carries other DNA sequences with the same CDR3. The DNA for the CDR3 is TGCGCCAGCAGCCAAGTAAGGGGATACGAGCAGTACTTC. This translates into CASSQVRGYEQYF. The chain employs TRBV4-3 and TRBJ2-7, with D possibly matching TRBD1 (5 bases). The CDR3 loop spans 13 amino acids. Germline V gene lookup returns CDR1 LGHNA and CDR2 YSLEER. V lost 1 base, J lost 4 bases, and 8 bases lay in between.

The chain has TRBV11-2 and TRBJ2-2; TRBD1 or TRBD2 may be the D gene (6 bases each). The V end lost 5 bases, the J end lost 4 bases, and 23 bases lay between the germline ends. Germline V lookup: CDR1 SGHAT, CDR2 FQNNGV. The CDR3 spans 18 residues. CDR3 loop: CASSRESMGRGITGELFF. As DNA, the CDR3 is TGTGCCAGCAGCCGGGAGAGCATGGGAAGGGGGATCACCGGGGAGCTGTTTTTT.

The chain uses TRBV4-1 and TRBJ2-1, with 11 bases identical to TRBD1. This CDR3 contains 14 residues. Losses at the gene ends were 3 bases for V and 6 bases for J; bases not matched to a gene: 1. Germline V CDR1 and CDR2: MGHRA, YSYEKL. CDR3 bases: TGCGCCAGCAGCCAGGGGACAGGGGGCAATGAGCAGTTCTTC. Translated, it gives CASSQGTGGNEQFF.

This chain connects TRBV28 to TRBJ1-2; 8 positions agree with TRBD1. Trimming took 1 base from V and 1 from J; bases not matched to a gene: 11. The CDR3 spans 18 residues. The germline V gene encodes CDR1 MDHEN and CDR2 SYDVKM. The CDR3 protein is CASSLYPPDRVGNYGYTF. The CDR3 coding sequence is TGTGCCAGCAGTTTATATCCCCCGGACAGGGTGGGTAACTATGGCTACACCTTC.